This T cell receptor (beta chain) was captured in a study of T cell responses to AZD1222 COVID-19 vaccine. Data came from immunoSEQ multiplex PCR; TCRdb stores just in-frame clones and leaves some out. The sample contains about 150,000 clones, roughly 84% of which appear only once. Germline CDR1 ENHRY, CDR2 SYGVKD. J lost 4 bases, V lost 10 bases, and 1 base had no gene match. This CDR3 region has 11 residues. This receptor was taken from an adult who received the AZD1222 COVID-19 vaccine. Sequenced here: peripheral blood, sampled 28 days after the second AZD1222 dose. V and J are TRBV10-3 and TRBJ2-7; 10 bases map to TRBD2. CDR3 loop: CATTSGYEQYF. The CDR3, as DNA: TGTGCCACGACTAGCGGGTACGAGCAGTACTTC.